The entry below describes one TCR beta chain. The antigen is unknown. The sample belongs to a study of cytomegalovirus exposure and HLA in healthy donors. Study-level information: It was reported in a later analysis that the 120 validation repertoires used the same platform as the approximately 600 first-cohort repertoires. The study's findings and limits: The majority of TCR sequences were rare, yet some public TCRs appeared in many donors. Subsequent analysis found a tendency for first-cohort TCR clusters to co-occur within the 120 or so validation repertoires. Specific recognition of CMV antigens was confirmed in vitro for a few chains (all CMV-associated).

The method was immunoSEQ multiplex PCR; TCRdb's version includes in-frame clones alone and lacks a portion of them. The table lists some 130,000 clones, approximately 82% of them singletons. CDR1 and CDR2 from the germline V gene are MGHRA and YSYEKL. Trimming at V came to 3 bases and at J to 7 bases, leaving 6 bases not matched to a gene. This CDR3 contains 15 residues. This clonotype was obtained from a man aged 30 to 45 in good health and CMV-seropositive. The chain combines TRBV4-1 with TRBJ1-2; 12 bases fit TRBD1. Sequenced sample: PBMCs. The CDR3 region is CASSQGQGAPPGYTF. As DNA, the CDR3 is TGCGCCAGCAGCCAGGGACAGGGGGCACCTCCTGGCTACACCTTC.